This T cell receptor (beta chain) emerged from a study of T cells in Graves' hyperthyroidism and ophthalmopathy. This CDR3 has 16 amino acids. CDR1 is MGHDK, CDR2 SYGVNS, per germline. V was clipped by 1 base and J by 5 bases, with 15 bases between them. Authors of the study amplified TCR beta CDR3 regions from RNA transcripts. With the HTBI primer set, the TCR CDR3 went through a first round of RT-PCR. TCRdb re-derived calls from the multiplex PCR reads in MiXCR, one entry per CDR3 protein. Found here are about 640,000 distinct CDR3 sequences, around 13% of them singletons; the top ten hold under 15%.

This sequence originates from a woman aged 45-65 years with Graves' ophthalmopathy. The chain is built from TRBV25-1 and TRBJ2-1; D may correspond to TRBD1 or TRBD2 (6 bases each). Sequenced material: blood. CDR3: CASSEFGGGKNNEQFF. The CDR3 bases are TGTGCCAGCAGTGAATTTGGGGGCGGGAAGAACAATGAGCAGTTCTTC.